This T cell receptor beta chain was identified in a study of shared clonotypes between healthy human individuals. Findings of the study overall: The sharing of roughly 5% of naive CD4 clonotypes was seen across a handful of donors.

Clones were sequenced by immunoSEQ multiplex PCR, and TCRdb holds only the in-frame ones, with some missing. This sample has about 1.1 million clones, with approximately 77% found just once. This CDR3 contains 15 residues. Germline V gene sequence: CDR1 MDHEN, CDR2 SYDVKM. Trimming removed 3 bases at V and 5 bases at J, with 17 bases between. Points on this clone: Its specificity is not known.

This clonotype was sampled from a man aged 18 to 35 in good health. Some clones in this sample may be carry-over from other donors' samples. Sequencing input: memory CD4+ T cells from PBMCs. Described subset: CD45RA-negative fraction. The chain employs TRBV28 and TRBJ2-7; TRBD1 might be the D (6 bases). The CDR3 reads CASSFRWQGRDEQYF. The DNA for the CDR3 is TGTGCCAGCAGTTTCAGGTGGCAGGGGAGAGACGAGCAGTACTTC.